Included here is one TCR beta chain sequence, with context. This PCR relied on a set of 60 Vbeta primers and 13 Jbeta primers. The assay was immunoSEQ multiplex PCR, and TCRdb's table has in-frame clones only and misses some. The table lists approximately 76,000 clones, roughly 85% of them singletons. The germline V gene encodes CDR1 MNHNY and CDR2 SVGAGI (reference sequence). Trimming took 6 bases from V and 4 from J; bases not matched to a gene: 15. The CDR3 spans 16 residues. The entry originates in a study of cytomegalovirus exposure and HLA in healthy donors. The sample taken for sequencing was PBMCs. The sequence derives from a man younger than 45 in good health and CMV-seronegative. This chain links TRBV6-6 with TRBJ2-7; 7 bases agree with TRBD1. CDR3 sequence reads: CASRPSTGVGPYEQYF. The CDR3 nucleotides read TGTGCCAGCAGACCCAGTACAGGGGTTGGCCCGTACGAGCAGTACTTC.